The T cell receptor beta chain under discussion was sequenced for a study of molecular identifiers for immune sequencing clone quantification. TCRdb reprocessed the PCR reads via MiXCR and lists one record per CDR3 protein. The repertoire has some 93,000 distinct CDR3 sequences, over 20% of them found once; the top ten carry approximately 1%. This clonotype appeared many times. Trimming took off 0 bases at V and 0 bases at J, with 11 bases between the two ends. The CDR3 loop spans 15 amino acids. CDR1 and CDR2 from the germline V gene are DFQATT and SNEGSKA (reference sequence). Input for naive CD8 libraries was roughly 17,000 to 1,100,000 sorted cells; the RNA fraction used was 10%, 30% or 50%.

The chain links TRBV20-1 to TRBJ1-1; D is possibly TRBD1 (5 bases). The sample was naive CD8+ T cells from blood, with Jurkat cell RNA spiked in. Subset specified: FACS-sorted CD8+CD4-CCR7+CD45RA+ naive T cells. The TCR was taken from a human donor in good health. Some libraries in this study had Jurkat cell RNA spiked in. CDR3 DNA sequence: TGCAGTGCTAGAGATCGTGACAGAATGAACACTGAAGCTTTCTTT. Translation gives CSARDRDRMNTEAFF.